This is a list of T cell receptor beta chains from one sample in a study of blood T cell repertoires in COVID-19. TCRdb keeps only in-frame clones here, not all; method: immunoSEQ multiplex PCR. In the table there are over 100,000 clones, roughly 82% of which are singletons. Sequencing used peripheral blood. The receptor set was obtained from a man aged 60-69 years with acute or convalescent COVID-19. Each CDR3 is given with its conserved first and last residue. D genes are given only for firm matches. A clone size is listed for some rows: how often the clone was seen (once, few, many), or a class if it is expanded.

clone_size j_call v_call d_call cdr3_aa cdr3_nt
. TRBJ2-7 TRBV11-2 TRBD1 CASSSLETGSEQYF TGTGCCAGCAGCTCGCTCGAGACAGGGAGCGAGCAGTACTTC
. TRBJ1-4 TRBV28 . CASRGATGQKRLHEKLFF TGTGCCAGCAGGGGGGCAACAGGGCAAAAGAGGCTTCACGAAAAACTGTTTTTT
. TRBJ2-3 TRBV18 TRBD2 CASSPSGGERSRPQYF TGTGCCAGCTCACCGAGCGGGGGGGAAAGGAGTAGGCCGCAGTATTTT
. TRBJ2-2 TRBV24-1 TRBD1 CATSDQRQGTGELFF TGTGCCACCAGTGACCAAAGACAGGGGACCGGGGAGCTGTTTTTT
. TRBJ2-5 TRBV2 . CASRQQPYQETQYF TGTGCCAGCAGGCAACAGCCGTACCAAGAGACCCAGTACTTC
few TRBJ2-5 TRBV4-1 TRBD2 CASSQESAGEETQYF TGCGCCAGCAGCCAAGAGAGCGCGGGAGAAGAGACCCAGTACTTC
. TRBJ2-2 TRBV28 . CARSRGTGELFF TGTGCCAGATCTAGGGGCACCGGGGAGCTGTTTTTT
. TRBJ1-4 TRBV6-5 TRBD1 CASTPRGGNEKLFF TGTGCCAGCACCCCTAGAGGGGGCAATGAAAAACTGTTTTTT
. TRBJ2-1 TRBV7-6 TRBD1 CASSRDTGDNEQFF TGTGCCAGCAGCCGCGATACAGGGGACAATGAGCAGTTCTTC
few TRBJ2-7 TRBV7-2 . CASTEGRREKYF TGTGCCAGCACCGAGGGTAGGCGGGAAAAGTACTTC
. TRBJ1-2 TRBV5-8 TRBD1 CASSLEQGSSYYGYTF TGTGCCAGCAGCTTGGAACAGGGGAGTTCCTATTATGGCTACACCTTC
. TRBJ1-3 TRBV10-1 TRBD1 CASSFGTAGNTIYF TGCGCCAGCAGTTTTGGGACAGCGGGAAACACCATATATTTT
once TRBJ2-1 TRBV14 . CASSQVPGDEQFF TGTGCCAGCAGCCAAGTTCCGGGAGATGAGCAGTTCTTC
. TRBJ2-7 TRBV7-9 . CASSSGLLEEQYF TGTGCCAGCAGCTCGGGACTCCTGGAAGAGCAGTACTTC
. TRBJ1-4 TRBV9 . CASSPSPITNEKLFF TGTGCCAGCAGCCCGAGCCCGATAACTAATGAAAAACTGTTTTTT
. TRBJ1-6 TRBV15 TRBD1 CATSRTGGSPLHF TGTGCCACCAGCCGGACAGGGGGTTCACCCCTCCACTTT
few TRBJ1-5 TRBV18 . CASSPGLTQNQPQHF TGTGCCAGCTCACCGGGTTTGACACAGAATCAGCCCCAGCATTTT
. TRBJ2-5 TRBV29-1 TRBD1 CSVRTGQETQYF TGCAGCGTCCGGACAGGGCAGGAGACCCAGTACTTC
. TRBJ1-5 TRBV6-5 TRBD1 CASISDRAQPQHF TGTGCCAGCATTTCGGACAGGGCTCAGCCCCAGCATTTT
. TRBJ2-7 TRBV6-6 . CASSPRGLSYEQYF TGTGCCAGCAGTCCTCGCGGACTATCCTACGAGCAGTACTTC
once TRBJ1-3 TRBV9 . CASSVEGISGNTIYF TGTGCCAGCAGCGTAGAGGGGATCTCTGGAAACACCATATATTTT
. TRBJ2-1 TRBV5-1 TRBD2 CASSFSLTSGRGDEQFF TGCGCCAGCAGCTTTTCCCTGACTAGCGGGAGGGGTGACGAGCAGTTCTTC
. TRBJ1-1 TRBV29-1 TRBD1 CSGGGGWSTEAFF TGCAGCGGGGGAGGGGGCTGGAGCACTGAAGCTTTCTTT
. TRBJ2-3 TRBV7-9 TRBD2 CASRKSGSRTDTQYF TGTGCCAGCAGGAAAAGCGGGAGCCGCACAGATACGCAGTATTTT
. TRBJ1-6 TRBV6-2/TRBV6-3 . CASSPAGNSPLHF TGTGCCAGCAGTCCGGCAGGGAATTCACCCCTCCACTTT
. TRBJ2-7 TRBV5-4 TRBD1 CASSDRQGDSYEQYF TGTGCCAGCAGCGACAGACAGGGGGACTCCTACGAGCAGTACTTC
. TRBJ2-5 TRBV11-3 . CASSLGPSQETQYF TGTGCCAGCAGCTTAGGCCCCAGTCAAGAGACCCAGTACTTC
once TRBJ2-5 TRBV6-5 TRBD1 CASRGQGGLGETQYF TGTGCCAGCAGAGGACAGGGGGGTCTTGGGGAGACCCAGTACTTC
. TRBJ2-3 TRBV3-1/TRBV3-2 . CASSKAGTDTQYF TGTGCCAGCAGCAAAGCTGGCACAGATACGCAGTATTTT
. TRBJ1-1 TRBV12-5 TRBD1 CASGLFQGATEAFF TGTGCTAGTGGTTTGTTTCAGGGGGCGACTGAAGCTTTCTTT
. TRBJ2-7 TRBV18 . CASSPTLSDEQYF TGTGCCAGCTCACCAACTTTGAGCGACGAGCAGTACTTC
. TRBJ1-2 TRBV5-6 . CASNPDFGTSDYGYTF TGTGCCAGCAACCCCGACTTCGGGACTTCCGACTATGGCTACACCTTC
. TRBJ2-3 TRBV19 . CASSILDTQYF TGTGCCAGTAGTATTCTGGATACGCAGTATTTT
. TRBJ1-4 TRBV10-3 . CAIRIAVNEKLFF TGTGCCATCAGGATTGCAGTCAATGAAAAACTGTTTTTT
few TRBJ2-5 TRBV5-4 TRBD2 CASSLVGGEETQYF TGTGCCAGCAGCTTGGTCGGGGGGGAAGAGACCCAGTACTTC
. TRBJ1-5 TRBV6-1 TRBD1 CASSELWDSNQPQHF TGTGCCAGCAGTGAACTTTGGGACAGTAATCAGCCCCAGCATTTT
. TRBJ2-1 TRBV12-3/TRBV12-4 . CASSFQEQFF TGTGCCAGCAGTTTTCAGGAGCAGTTCTTC
. TRBJ2-1 TRBV7-6 TRBD2 CASSPREVAGRGEQFF TGTGCCAGCAGCCCACGGGAGGTAGCGGGAAGGGGTGAGCAGTTCTTC
. TRBJ2-7 TRBV7-9 . CASSLGRGTAYEQYF TGTGCCAGCAGCTTGGGGAGAGGGACTGCCTACGAGCAGTACTTC
. TRBJ1-1 TRBV6-5 TRBD1 CASSTTGAPSTEAFF TGTGCCAGCAGTACAACAGGGGCCCCCAGCACTGAAGCTTTCTTT
. TRBJ1-1 TRBV11-2 TRBD1 CASSWQGAGVAFF TGTGCCAGCAGCTGGCAGGGGGCAGGGGTCGCTTTCTTT
. TRBJ2-1 TRBV12-3/TRBV12-4 TRBD2 CASSLGLAGGEFF TGTGCCAGCAGTTTGGGACTAGCGGGAGGGGAGTTCTTC
. TRBJ2-5 TRBV7-8 . CASSRQVQETQYF TGTGCCAGCAGCCGACAGGTACAAGAGACCCAGTACTTC
. TRBJ1-3 TRBV2 TRBD1 CASSPTGAGNTIYF TGTGCCAGCAGCCCGACAGGGGCGGGAAACACCATATATTTT
. TRBJ2-4 TRBV2 . CASSEQAFQYF TGTGCCAGCAGTGAACAGGCCTTTCAGTACTTC
. TRBJ1-5 TRBV20-1 . CSASSPGGSNQPQHF TGCAGTGCTAGTTCCCCCGGAGGGAGCAATCAGCCCCAGCATTTT
. TRBJ1-5 TRBV4-2 TRBD1 CASSLEPGRQGAFQPQHF TGTGCCAGCAGCCTCGAGCCGGGGCGACAGGGGGCGTTTCAGCCCCAGCATTTT
few TRBJ1-2 TRBV28 . CASSPAPGNSGYTF TGTGCCAGCAGCCCTGCTCCAGGGAATAGTGGCTACACCTTC
. TRBJ2-3 TRBV7-2 . CASGGQGTDTQYF TGTGCCAGCGGTGGACAAGGCACAGATACGCAGTATTTT
. TRBJ2-1 TRBV18 . CASSSREFHEQFF TGTGCCAGCTCGTCCCGGGAGTTCCATGAGCAGTTCTTC
. TRBJ2-2 TRBV19 TRBD2 CASSIAGTSGRPSKWGELFF TGTGCCAGTAGTATCGCCGGGACTAGCGGGAGGCCCAGTAAATGGGGGGAGCTGTTTTTT
. TRBJ2-3 TRBV19 . CATATATDTQYF TGTGCCACCGCGACAGCCACCGATACGCAGTATTTT
. TRBJ1-1 TRBV2 TRBD1 CASSAPRQGARAFF TGTGCCAGCAGTGCCCCCAGACAGGGGGCGCGTGCTTTCTTT
few TRBJ1-1 TRBV11-2 . CASSLSFRGSTFF TGTGCCAGCAGCCTCTCCTTTAGAGGGTCTACTTTCTTT
. TRBJ1-2 TRBV28 TRBD1 CASSFGQGPDGYTF TGTGCCAGCAGTTTTGGACAGGGCCCTGATGGCTACACCTTC
. TRBJ2-5 TRBV29-1 TRBD2 CSARRDGGSETQYF TGCAGCGCGCGCCGGGACGGGGGGTCAGAGACCCAGTACTTC
. TRBJ1-4 TRBV28 . CASSREPTTNEKLFF TGTGCCAGCAGCAGGGAACCCACAACTAATGAAAAACTGTTTTTT
. TRBJ1-2 TRBV5-6 TRBD1 CASSLGTGEYGYTF TGTGCCAGCAGCCTAGGGACAGGGGAGTATGGCTACACCTTC
. TRBJ2-2 TRBV27 TRBD1 CASSEQGASGELFF TGTGCCAGCAGTGAGCAGGGGGCGTCCGGGGAGCTGTTTTTT
. TRBJ1-1 TRBV28 TRBD1 CAIQGATEAFF TGTGCCATCCAGGGGGCAACTGAAGCTTTCTTT